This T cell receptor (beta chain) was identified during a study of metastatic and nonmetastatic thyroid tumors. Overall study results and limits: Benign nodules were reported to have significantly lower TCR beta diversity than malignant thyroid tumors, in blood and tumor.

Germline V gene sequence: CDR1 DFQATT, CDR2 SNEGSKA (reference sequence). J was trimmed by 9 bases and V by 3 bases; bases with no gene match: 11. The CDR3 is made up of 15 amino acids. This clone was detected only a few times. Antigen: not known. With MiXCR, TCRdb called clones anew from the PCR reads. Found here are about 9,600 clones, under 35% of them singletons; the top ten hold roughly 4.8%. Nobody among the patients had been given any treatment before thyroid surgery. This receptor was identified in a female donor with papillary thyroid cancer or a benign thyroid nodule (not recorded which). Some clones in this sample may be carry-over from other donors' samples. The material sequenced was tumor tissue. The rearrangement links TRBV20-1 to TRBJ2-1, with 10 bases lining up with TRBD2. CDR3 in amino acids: CSASNVASGSAEQFF. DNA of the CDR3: TGCAGTGCTAGTAACGTGGCTAGCGGGAGTGCTGAGCAGTTCTTC.